This T cell receptor (beta chain) was profiled in a study of cytomegalovirus exposure and HLA in healthy donors. Study-wide findings and caveats: The study flagged fewer than 200 TCR beta chains as cytomegalovirus-associated. In vitro experiments confirmed that three CMV-associated chains were specific for CMV antigens.

A note on this clone: Its target is unknown.

PCR amplification relied on 60 Vbeta primers (plus 13 Jbeta primers). Sequencing used immunoSEQ multiplex PCR; TCRdb keeps in-frame clones, though not all of them. The top ten hold around 7% of the sample, which has around 140,000 clones, 75% seen once. Per germline, CDR1 MNHEY and CDR2 SMNVEV (reference sequence). The CDR3 loop spans 13 amino acids. V lost 6 bases to trimming and J lost 3 bases, with 12 bases between them. The chain carries TRBV27 and TRBJ2-7; weak D call: TRBD2 (6 bases). The sequence came from a man between 25 and 39 years old in good health and CMV-seronegative. Sequencing was carried out using PBMCs. CDR3 amino acids: CASSLVGGYEQYF. The CDR3 DNA reads TGTGCCAGCAGCCTAGTCGGGGGCTACGAGCAGTACTTC.